The clone carrying this T cell receptor (beta chain) rates as medium-sized. The entry originates in a study of cytomegalovirus exposure and HLA in healthy donors. V lost 4 bases to trimming and J lost 3 bases; unmatched junction nucleotides: 8. The germline V gene has CDR1 SGHNT and CDR2 YYREEE (reference sequence). This CDR3 has 15 amino acids. The primer mix had 60 Vbeta and 13 Jbeta primers. TCRdb's table, derived via immunoSEQ multiplex PCR, lists solely in-frame clones and lacks some. This table has around 150,000 clones, around 80% appearing once. What was sequenced was PBMCs. The sequence was collected from a male donor in good health and CMV-seronegative. The chain uses TRBV5-4 and TRBJ2-7; 9 bases are shared with TRBD1. The CDR3 DNA is TGTGCCAGCAGCCCCGGGACAGGGACCTTCTACGAGCAGTACTTC. It encodes CASSPGTGTFYEQYF.